This is a list of T cell receptor beta chains from one sample in a study of T cells after yellow fever vaccination. TCRdb re-analysed the 5' RACE reads in MiXCR, keeping a single row per CDR3 protein. This table holds about 550,000 distinct CDR3 sequences, 15% to 20% found once. Here the sequenced sample was PBMCs, taken 15 days after the yellow fever booster vaccination. The receptors stem from a man under 40 who received the YFV17D yellow fever vaccine. Both conserved end residues are part of each CDR3. A D gene is named only where the DNA matches it firmly. Size is omitted from some rows. Given values are once, few, many or a class for expanded clones.

j_call clone_size v_call d_call cdr3_aa cdr3_nt
TRBJ2-1 few TRBV25-1 TRBD2 CASSGRSGLAGVKQFF TGTGCCAGCAGTGGCAGGTCGGGACTAGCGGGAGTGAAACAGTTCTTC
TRBJ2-7 NA TRBV5-5 NA CASSFAGESYEQYF TGTGCCAGCAGCTTCGCAGGGGAATCCTACGAGCAGTACTTC
TRBJ2-5 few TRBV7-9 NA CASSLVDGPETQYF TGTGCCAGCAGCTTAGTTGACGGGCCGGAGACCCAGTACTTC
TRBJ2-2 NA TRBV5-1 NA CATQGNSPIGELFF TGCGCCACTCAAGGGAACAGCCCCATTGGGGAGCTGTTTTTT
TRBJ2-3 NA TRBV9 TRBD1 CASSEGGQGHTDTQYF TGTGCCAGCAGCGAGGGGGGACAGGGACACACAGATACGCAGTATTTT
TRBJ2-7 NA TRBV7-9 TRBD1 CASSSQQGSEQYF TGTGCCAGCAGCTCGCAACAGGGGAGCGAGCAGTACTTC
TRBJ2-2 few TRBV10-3 TRBD1 CAIMPGQGNTGELFF TGTGCCATCATGCCGGGACAGGGAAACACCGGGGAGCTGTTTTTT
TRBJ2-7 few TRBV7-9 TRBD1 CASCRGQSDEQYF TGTGCCAGTTGCCGGGGACAGTCAGACGAGCAGTACTTC
TRBJ2-3 NA TRBV7-2 NA CASRRDPTSTDTQYF TGTGCCAGCCGGCGGGACCCGACTAGCACAGATACGCAGTATTTT
TRBJ1-1 many TRBV5-4 NA CASSLDTEAFF TGTGCCAGCAGCTTAGACACTGAAGCTTTCTTT
TRBJ2-7 NA TRBV7-2 TRBD1 CASREPGQGTYEQYF TGTGCCAGCAGAGAACCGGGACAGGGAACCTACGAGCAGTACTTC
TRBJ2-7 few TRBV7-9 NA CASSLSMTETYEQYF TGTGCCAGCAGCTTAAGTATGACAGAGACCTACGAGCAGTACTTC
TRBJ1-3 NA TRBV4-3 NA CASSQAVAGNTIYF TGCGCCAGCAGCCAAGCGGTGGCCGGAAACACCATATATTTT
TRBJ2-6 NA TRBV5-1 TRBD2 CASAPAGVGANVLTF TGCGCCAGCGCCCCGGCGGGGGTCGGGGCCAACGTCCTGACTTTC
TRBJ2-7 few TRBV11-2 TRBD2 CASSRGLPFRGRSYEQYF TGTGCCAGCAGCCGGGGACTCCCCTTTCGCGGGAGATCCTACGAGCAGTACTTC
TRBJ2-5 NA TRBV20-1 NA CSARFPQLYQETQYF TGCAGTGCTAGATTTCCACAGCTGTACCAAGAGACCCAGTACTTC
TRBJ2-7 NA TRBV5-6 TRBD2 CASKWAGGYEQYF TGTGCCAGCAAATGGGCGGGGGGATACGAGCAGTACTTC
TRBJ2-2 few TRBV6-2/TRBV6-3 NA CASTNGGELFF TGTGCCAGCACCAATGGGGGGGAGCTGTTTTTT
TRBJ2-1 few TRBV5-5 TRBD1 CASSDRGSEQFF TGTGCCAGCAGCGACAGGGGGAGTGAGCAGTTCTTC
TRBJ2-7 once TRBV20-1 NA CSARAPGLSSYEQYF TGCAGTGCTAGAGCCCCAGGACTTAGCTCCTACGAGCAGTACTTC
TRBJ2-3 NA TRBV10-2 NA CASSGVGPDTQYF TGCGCCAGCAGTGGAGTTGGCCCAGATACGCAGTATTTT
TRBJ2-7 few TRBV30 TRBD2 CAWSVRGTILSYEQYF TGTGCCTGGAGTGTTCGGGGGACTATCCTCTCCTACGAGCAGTACTTC
TRBJ2-1 few TRBV5-1 NA CASSLDTMRQFF TGCGCCAGCAGCTTGGATACAATGAGGCAGTTCTTC
TRBJ2-7 NA TRBV20-1 NA CSARLSSGDEQYF TGCAGTGCTAGGTTAAGTAGTGGCGACGAGCAGTACTTC
TRBJ2-3 NA TRBV6-2/TRBV6-3 NA CASSFIWKRSTDTQYF TGTGCCAGCAGTTTCATTTGGAAGCGGTCCACAGATACGCAGTATTTT
TRBJ2-7 few TRBV7-4 NA CASSRGGYNEQYF TGTGCCAGCAGCCGAGGGGGGTACAACGAGCAGTACTTC
TRBJ2-5 NA TRBV20-1 NA CSARDRRPLRQETQYF TGCAGTGCCAGGGACCGCCGGCCCCTACGACAAGAGACCCAGTACTTC
TRBJ1-4 NA TRBV7-9 NA CASSLGGGGEKLFF TGTGCCAGCAGCTTAGGGGGTGGAGGTGAAAAACTGTTTTTT
TRBJ2-3 once TRBV7-6 TRBD2 CASSATLAASTDTQYF TGTGCCAGCAGCGCGACACTAGCGGCGTCCACAGATACGCAGTATTTT
TRBJ2-1 NA TRBV7-9 NA CASSSTGYTYNEQFF TGTGCCAGCAGCTCTACAGGGTACACCTACAATGAGCAGTTCTTC